Each of the 8 T cell receptor beta chains below was sequenced from the same sample in a study of blood T cell repertoires in COVID-19. Sequencing used immunoSEQ multiplex PCR; TCRdb keeps in-frame clones, though not all of them. This table has 140,000 to 150,000 clones, around four fifths appearing once. Sequenced input: PBMCs or T cells enriched from blood (not recorded which). The receptors shown here come from a woman in her 40s who had recovered from COVID-19.

The rearrangement uses TRBV13 and TRBJ2-7; 9 bases fit TRBD2. The CDR3 extends over 15 amino acids. Germline CDR1 and CDR2: PRHDT and FYEKMQ (reference sequence). J lost 4 bases, V lost 3 bases, and 7 bases had no gene match. CDR3 residues: CASSFRRGGLYEQYF. DNA of the CDR3: TGTGCCAGCAGCTTTCGGCGGGGGGGCCTTTACGAGCAGTACTTC.

CDR3 coding DNA: TGTGCCAGCAGCCGCCGGACAGGGCCCCGCAATGAGCAGTTCTTC. It yields the protein CASSRRTGPRNEQFF. The chain carries TRBV27 and TRBJ2-1, with TRBD1 matching over 8 bases. J was trimmed by 6 bases and V by 6 bases; bases with no gene match: 10. Per the germline V gene, CDR1 is MNHEY and CDR2 is SMNVEV (reference sequence). This CDR3 has 15 amino acids.

The rearrangement joins TRBV6-5 to TRBJ1-1, with 10 bases that match TRBD1. Germline trimming cut 0 bases from V and 4 bases from J; bases unmatched to any gene: 2. Germline values: CDR1 MNHEY, CDR2 SVGAGI. The CDR3 sequence is 15 residues long. DNA of the CDR3: TGTGCCAGCAGTTACTCCCGGGACAGGGGCACTGAAGCTTTCTTT. It yields the protein CASSYSRDRGTEAFF.

The genes are TRBV10-3 and TRBJ2-7; 9 positions agree with TRBD2. Per germline, CDR1 ENHRY and CDR2 SYGVKD. The V and J ends lost 3 bases and 5 bases, in that order; junction bases with no gene match: 5. The CDR3 sequence is 14 residues long. The CDR3 nucleotides are TGTGCCATCAGTGATGTAGCGGGAGAAGACGAGCAGTACTTC. Its protein is CAISDVAGEDEQYF.

The CDR3, as DNA: TGTGCCAGCGGGTCCTTCAAGCTCGAACAGGGGGCAGTTAACACTGAAGCTTTCTTT. The encoded protein is CASGSFKLEQGAVNTEAFF. V gene TRBV21-1 combines with J gene TRBJ1-1; the table's D gene call, TRBD1, was not cross checked with the DNA. TRBV21-1 is given as a pseudogene. The CDR3 loop spans 19 amino acids.

The chain couples TRBV10-3 to TRBJ1-2, with D perhaps TRBD1 (5 bases). V lost 7 bases and J 7 bases, leaving 16 bases between the germline ends. The CDR3 has 13 amino acids. Germline V gives CDR1 ENHRY, CDR2 SYGVKD. In nucleotides, the CDR3 is TGTGCCATCACAACGGGAGGGGCTCGTGGCTACACCTTC. It is translated as CAITTGGARGYTF.

The chain combines TRBV5-4 with TRBJ2-7; TRBD2 is a possible D gene (5 bases). The CDR3 sequence is 12 residues long. The germline V gene encodes CDR1 SGHNT and CDR2 YYREEE (reference sequence). Trimming took off 3 bases at V and 4 bases at J, with 8 bases between the two ends. The CDR3 protein is CASSSRGYEQYF. The CDR3 nucleotides read TGTGCCAGCAGCTCACGGGGATACGAGCAGTACTTC.

In its sample, this clone was seen once. The chain uses TRBV5-1 and TRBJ2-5; the D is unclear. This CDR3 contains 14 residues. V was clipped by 4 bases and J by 5 bases, with 15 bases between them. CDR1 is SGHRS, CDR2 YFSETQ, per germline. The CDR3 DNA reads TGCGCCAGCAGCATAGACGTTCTCGGGGAGACCCAGTACTTC. Encoded protein: CASSIDVLGETQYF. Variable domain in full (rest from reference TRBV5-1 and TRBJ2-5): KAGVTQTPRYLIKTRGQQVTLSCSPISGHRSVSWYQQTPGQGLQFLFEYFSETQRNKGNFPGRFSGRQFSNSRSEMNVSTLELGDSALYLCASSIDVLGETQYFGPGTRLLVL.